These T cell receptor beta chains were read from a single sample in a study of Tregs in tolerant kidney transplant recipients. The assay was immunoSEQ multiplex PCR, and TCRdb's table has in-frame clones only and misses some. The repertoire holds 55,000 to 80,000 clones, with roughly 98% as singletons. The specimen comprised Tregs from blood, sampled before the transplant. These receptors were taken from a human donor who received a combined kidney and bone marrow transplant. Both conserved end residues are part of each CDR3.

>TRBV9
CASSVGQFLYNEQFF
>TRBV25-1
CASSGSQGWETQYF
>TRBV11-2
CASSHRVYGYTF
>TRBV4-3
CASSLGLRRDSYNEQFF
>TRBV2
CASSALRLTTDTQYF
>TRBV7-8
CASSLALPDEKLFF
>TRBV4-3
CASSQDPPETGIGNTIYF
>TRBV5-1
CASSLESTSGLNEQFF
>TRBV4-3
CASSRGQGGYGYTF
>TRBV7-8
CASKTTRAGSGTEAFF
>TRBV18
CASSPQGASGNTIYF
>TRBV5-6
CASSPLRGWGSSGYTF
>TRBV5-6
CASSPGYGYTF
>TRBV5-1
CASSFGLDRREAFF
>TRBV5-1
CASSLTGVGGYTF
>TRBV10-1
CASSEEGASYEQYF
>TRBV5-6
CASSLDTVYGYTF
>TRBV5-3
CACIRQGPQAGELFF
>TRBV2
CASSEAGWSTEAFF
>TRBV11-3
CASSRLGGNTIYF
>TRBV30
CAWSRKPGQSSYEQYF
>TRBV21-1
CASSITGQDTGELFF